This T cell receptor (beta chain) appears in the sequencing data of a study of T cells after posttransplantation cyclophosphamide. General study findings and limits: After PTCy, TRB diversity resembled that of CNI/methotrexate controls. Donor CD8+ memory clones often dominated recipient blood repertoires at later times. Blood and skin or GI T cell repertoires showed limited TRB overlap.

Many counts were recorded for this clone. Antigen: not known. In germline, CDR1 is MNHEY, CDR2 SMNVEV (reference sequence). V dropped 9 bases and J dropped 4 bases, with 15 bases sitting between them. The CDR3 is 14 residues long. Clones were sequenced by immunoSEQ multiplex PCR, and TCRdb holds only the in-frame ones, with some missing. The sample contains tens of thousands of clones, none of them singletons. The related graft donor's blood sample was taken on the day of bone marrow donation. The TCR sequence derives from a man aged 40-49 years in good health, CMV-negative, and a related stem cell transplant donor. The rearrangement links TRBV27 to TRBJ2-2; D may be TRBD2 (5 bases). The sequencing sample was made of PBMCs. DNA for the CDR3: TGTGCCAGGGCGCGGGTGGTGGCCACCGGGGAGCTGTTTTTT. Translation gives CARARVVATGELFF.